This T cell receptor (beta chain) was profiled in a study of T-cell memory formation after mild COVID-19. Study details: TCR clusters were mostly confined to one donor each. Study-wide results and caveats: Whereas later expanders leaned CD4+, clones contracting day 15 to 85 showed a balanced CD4/CD8 makeup.

The CDR3 is made up of 12 amino acids. Trimming took off 4 bases at V and 12 bases at J, with 16 bases between the two ends. Per germline, CDR1 LGHNA and CDR2 YNFKEQ. 5'RACE primed at constant segments yielded TCR alpha and TCR beta cDNA libraries bearing sample barcodes and UMIs. TCRdb re-analysed the 5' RACE reads in MiXCR, keeping a single row per CDR3 protein. Of 350,000 to 500,000 distinct CDR3 sequences in the sample, 20% to 30% are singletons; the top ten hold about 12%. Comment on this clonotype: Its antigen is still unknown.

This sequence joins TRBV4-2 and TRBJ2-7; D may correspond to TRBD1 or TRBD2 (5 bases each). The receptor comes from an adult woman who had mild COVID-19 (a few samples of this study predate the infection). Cell type and time point are not known. Sequencing was carried out using PBMCs or a T cell subset sorted from them (not recorded which). Here the CDR3 reads CASSPPPGPSYF. In nucleotides, the CDR3 is TGTGCCAGCAGCCCTCCACCGGGACCGTCGTACTTC.